The rows below give T cell receptor beta chains drawn from one sample of a study of technical replicates of blood from a handful of donors. Only in-frame clones appear in the TCRdb table, and some are missing; sequencing was by immunoSEQ multiplex PCR. The repertoire consists of under 90,000 clones, with 92% occurring once and the leading ten covering 0.2% to 0.3%. Sequencing was done on a sample of T cells isolated from PBMCs. These receptors all stem from a human donor in good health. Both conserved end residues are trimmed from each CDR3. Each record gives: J gene, CDR3 length, V gene, CDR3 protein.

TRBJ2-6	15	TRBV19	ATRETGLYSGANVLT
TRBJ2-1	13	TRBV7-9	ASRPPGLASRGQF
TRBJ1-2	12	TRBV28	ASSPDRGGYGYT
TRBJ1-1	11	TRBV6-5	ASREQGNTEAF
TRBJ2-1	12	TRBV4-1	ASSLPDSDNEQF
TRBJ2-7	12	TRBV2	ASSELTETYEQY
TRBJ2-3	15	TRBV10-2	ASSEPLGLAGTDTQY
TRBJ2-4	12	TRBV28	ASSSQGEGNIQY
TRBJ2-7	13	TRBV6-5	ASSLRGGLTNEQY
TRBJ2-3	12	TRBV6-1	ASRGDREADTQY
TRBJ2-7	13	TRBV7-9	ASSLWEAGVYEQY
TRBJ2-3	12	TRBV7-2	ASSFARGSDTQY
TRBJ2-2	16	TRBV12-5	ASGLVYSNNKNTGELF